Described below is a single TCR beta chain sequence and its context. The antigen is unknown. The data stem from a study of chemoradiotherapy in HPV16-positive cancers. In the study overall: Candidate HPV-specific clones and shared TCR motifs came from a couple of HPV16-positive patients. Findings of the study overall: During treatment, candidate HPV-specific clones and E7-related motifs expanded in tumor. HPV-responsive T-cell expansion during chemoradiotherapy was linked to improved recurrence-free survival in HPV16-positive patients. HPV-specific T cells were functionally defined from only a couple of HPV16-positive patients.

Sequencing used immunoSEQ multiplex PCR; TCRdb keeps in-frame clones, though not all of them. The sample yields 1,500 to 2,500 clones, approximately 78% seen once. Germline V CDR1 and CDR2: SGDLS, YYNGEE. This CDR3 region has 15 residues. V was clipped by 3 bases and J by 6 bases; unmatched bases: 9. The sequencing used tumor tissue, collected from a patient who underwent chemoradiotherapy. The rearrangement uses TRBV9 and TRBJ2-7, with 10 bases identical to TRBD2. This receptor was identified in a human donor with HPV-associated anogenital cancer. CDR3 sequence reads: CASSGRAGGPSEQYF. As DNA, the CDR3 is TGTGCCAGCAGCGGAAGAGCGGGAGGGCCCTCCGAGCAGTACTTC.